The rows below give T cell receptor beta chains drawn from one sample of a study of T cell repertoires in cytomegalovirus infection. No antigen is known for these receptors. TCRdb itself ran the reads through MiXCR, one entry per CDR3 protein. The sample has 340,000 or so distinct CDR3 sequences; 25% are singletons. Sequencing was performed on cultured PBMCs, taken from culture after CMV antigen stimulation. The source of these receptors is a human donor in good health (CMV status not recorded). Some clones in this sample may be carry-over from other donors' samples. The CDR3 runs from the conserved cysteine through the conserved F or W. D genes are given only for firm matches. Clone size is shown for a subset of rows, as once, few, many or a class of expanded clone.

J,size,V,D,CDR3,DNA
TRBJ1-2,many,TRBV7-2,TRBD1,CASSLGQDRRRDGYTF,TGTGCCAGCAGCCTCGGGCAGGACAGGCGAAGGGATGGCTACACCTTC
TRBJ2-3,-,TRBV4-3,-,CASSGEGVATDTQYF,TGCGCCAGCAGCGGGGAGGGGGTAGCGACAGATACGCAGTATTTT
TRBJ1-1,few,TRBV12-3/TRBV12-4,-,CASRDPGSEAFF,TGTGCCAGCAGGGACCCCGGCTCTGAAGCTTTCTTT
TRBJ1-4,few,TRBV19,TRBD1,CASSIWGQAQIRKLFF,TGTGCCAGTAGTATTTGGGGACAGGCCCAGATACGAAAACTGTTTTTT
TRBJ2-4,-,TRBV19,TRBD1,CASSIPTGSGAKNIQYF,TGTGCCAGTAGTATACCGACAGGGAGTGGGGCCAAAAACATTCAGTACTTC
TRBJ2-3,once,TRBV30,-,CAWNLGSTDTQYF,TGTGCCTGGAATCTAGGGAGCACAGATACGCAGTATTTT
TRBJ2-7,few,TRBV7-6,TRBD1,CASSGWTGSGEQYF,TGTGCCAGCAGCGGGTGGACAGGGTCTGGCGAGCAGTACTTC
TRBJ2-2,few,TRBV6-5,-,CASSYSVVNTGELFF,TGTGCCAGCAGTTACTCTGTAGTGAACACCGGGGAGCTGTTTTTT
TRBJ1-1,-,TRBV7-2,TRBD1,CASSLRGRQGRNTEAFF,TGTGCCAGCAGCTTAAGGGGGAGACAGGGGCGGAACACTGAAGCTTTCTTT
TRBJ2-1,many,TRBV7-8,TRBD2,CASSMGLAGEGDNEQFF,TGTGCCAGCAGCATGGGACTAGCGGGAGAAGGGGACAATGAGCAGTTCTTC
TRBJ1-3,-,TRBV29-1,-,CSVEDGTLTDGNTIYF,TGCAGCGTTGAAGATGGGACGTTGACAGATGGAAACACCATATATTTT
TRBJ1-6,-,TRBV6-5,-,CASSYEVAANSPLHF,TGTGCCAGCAGTTACGAGGTGGCAGCCAATTCACCCCTCCACTTT
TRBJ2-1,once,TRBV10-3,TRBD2,CAISVSGGPLYNEQFF,TGTGCCATCAGTGTATCGGGAGGGCCCCTATACAATGAGCAGTTCTTC
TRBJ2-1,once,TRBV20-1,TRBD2,CSAINSGSYNEQFF,TGCAGTGCTATAAATAGCGGGAGTTACAATGAGCAGTTCTTC
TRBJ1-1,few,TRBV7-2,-,CASSLILPEAFF,TGTGCCAGCAGCTTAATATTACCTGAAGCTTTCTTT
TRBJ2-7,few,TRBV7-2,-,CASSAGDSYEQYF,TGTGCCAGCAGCGCCGGTGACTCCTACGAGCAGTACTTC
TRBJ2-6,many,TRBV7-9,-,CASSLARSGANVLTF,TGTGCCAGCAGCTTAGCCCGCTCTGGGGCCAACGTCCTGACTTTC
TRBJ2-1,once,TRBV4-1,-,CASSQGGFSSYNEQFF,TGCGCCAGCAGCCAAGGGGGGTTTAGCTCCTACAATGAGCAGTTCTTC
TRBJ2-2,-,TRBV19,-,CASRIIGTGELFF,TGTGCCAGTAGGATTATCGGGACCGGGGAGCTGTTTTTT
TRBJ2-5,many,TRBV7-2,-,CASRSRSQETQYF,TGTGCCAGCAGGAGCAGATCCCAAGAGACCCAGTACTTC
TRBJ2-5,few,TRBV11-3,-,CASSQTGPGGETQYF,TGTGCCAGCAGCCAGACAGGCCCTGGGGGGGAGACCCAGTACTTC
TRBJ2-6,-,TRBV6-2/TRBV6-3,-,CASSYGGVRRGVGGANVLTF,TGTGCCAGCAGTTACGGCGGCGTTCGTAGGGGCGTAGGTGGGGCCAACGTCCTGACTTTC
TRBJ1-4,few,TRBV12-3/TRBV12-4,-,CASSLAPSGNEKLFF,TGTGCCAGCAGTTTAGCCCCGTCGGGGAATGAAAAACTGTTTTTT
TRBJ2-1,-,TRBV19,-,CASSMMSPPNEQFF,TGTGCCAGTAGTATGATGTCGCCTCCCAATGAGCAGTTCTTC
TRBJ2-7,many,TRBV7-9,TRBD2,CASSYGTSGTYEQYF,TGTGCCAGCAGCTACGGGACTAGCGGGACCTACGAGCAGTACTTC
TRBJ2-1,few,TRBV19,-,CASTTVPSTGYNEQFF,TGTGCCAGTACTACCGTCCCGTCGACTGGCTACAATGAGCAGTTCTTC
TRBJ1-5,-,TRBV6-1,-,CASIRGYGNQPQHF,TGTGCCAGCATTCGGGGGTATGGCAATCAGCCCCAGCATTTT
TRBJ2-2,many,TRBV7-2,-,CASSLSGSNTGELFF,TGTGCCAGCAGCTTATCCGGGTCGAACACCGGGGAGCTGTTTTTT
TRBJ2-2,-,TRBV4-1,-,CASSQETGRNTGELFF,TGCGCCAGCAGCCAAGAAACCGGGAGGAACACCGGGGAGCTGTTTTTT
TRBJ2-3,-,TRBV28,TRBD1,CASSGGTGEPQRAQYF,TGTGCCAGCAGTGGGGGGACAGGGGAGCCCCAACGGGCGCAGTATTTT
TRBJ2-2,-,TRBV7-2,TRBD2,CASNPTSANTGELFF,TGTGCCAGCAACCCGACTAGCGCGAACACCGGGGAGCTGTTTTTT
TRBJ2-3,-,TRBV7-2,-,CASSPRVWGSTDTQYF,TGTGCCAGCAGCCCCCGGGTCTGGGGGAGCACAGATACGCAGTATTTT
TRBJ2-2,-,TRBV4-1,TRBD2,CACRLALRTGELFF,TGCGCCTGCCGACTAGCCTTGAGGACCGGGGAGCTGTTTTTT
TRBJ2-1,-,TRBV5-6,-,CASSSNRAPYNEQFF,TGTGCCAGCAGCTCCAACAGGGCTCCCTACAATGAGCAGTTCTTC
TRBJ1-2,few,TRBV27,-,CASSDGMGANYGYTF,TGTGCCAGCAGCGACGGGATGGGGGCTAACTATGGCTACACCTTC
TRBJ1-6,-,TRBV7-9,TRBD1,CASSLVMTGGQSPLHF,TGTGCCAGCAGCTTAGTCATGACAGGGGGTCAGTCACCCCTCCACTTT
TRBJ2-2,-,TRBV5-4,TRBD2,CASSLTSGSGELFF,TGTGCCAGCAGCTTGACTAGCGGGAGTGGGGAGCTGTTTTTT
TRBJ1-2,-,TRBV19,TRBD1,CASTAQGAFGYTF,TGTGCCAGTACTGCGCAGGGGGCATTTGGCTACACCTTC
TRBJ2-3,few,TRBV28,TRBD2,CASSLYLPSGYTDTQYF,TGTGCCAGCAGTTTATATTTGCCTAGCGGCTACACAGATACGCAGTATTTT
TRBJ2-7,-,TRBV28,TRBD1,CASSSGGDRGYEQYF,TGTGCCAGCAGTTCCGGGGGGGACAGGGGCTACGAGCAGTACTTC
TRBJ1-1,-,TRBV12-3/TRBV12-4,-,CASSLDRQGRAFF,TGTGCCAGCAGTTTAGATCGGCAGGGTCGAGCTTTCTTT
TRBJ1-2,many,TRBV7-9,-,CASSGGGYGYTF,TGTGCCAGCAGCGGAGGGGGCTATGGCTACACCTTC
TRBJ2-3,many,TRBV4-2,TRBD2,CASSQASGSPTDTQYF,TGTGCCAGCAGCCAAGCTAGCGGGAGTCCCACAGATACGCAGTATTTT
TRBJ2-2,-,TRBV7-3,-,CASSLTGVGELFF,TGTGCCAGCAGCTTAACGGGGGTCGGGGAGCTGTTTTTT
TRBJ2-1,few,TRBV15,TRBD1,CATSRDRTGGDEQFF,TGTGCCACCAGCAGAGACCGGACAGGGGGCGATGAGCAGTTCTTC
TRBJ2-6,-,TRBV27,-,CASSFWSGAGANVLTF,TGTGCCAGCAGTTTTTGGTCAGGGGCTGGGGCCAACGTCCTGACTTTC
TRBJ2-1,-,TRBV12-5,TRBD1,CASGLPAGQGVNEQFF,TGTGCTAGTGGTTTGCCAGCGGGACAGGGGGTGAATGAGCAGTTCTTC
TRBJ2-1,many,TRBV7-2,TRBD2,CASSLALGSGSGEQFF,TGTGCCAGCAGCTTAGCGCTCGGTAGCGGGTCGGGTGAGCAGTTCTTC
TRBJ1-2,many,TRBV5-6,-,CASGLKQGNYGYTF,TGTGCCAGCGGCCTAAAACAGGGCAACTATGGCTACACCTTC
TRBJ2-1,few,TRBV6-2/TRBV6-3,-,CASSYGPRGSYNEQFF,TGTGCCAGCAGTTACGGCCCTAGGGGCTCCTACAATGAGCAGTTCTTC
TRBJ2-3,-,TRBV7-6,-,CASSFRVEGYTQYF,TGTGCCAGCAGCTTTCGGGTCGAGGGATATACGCAGTATTTT
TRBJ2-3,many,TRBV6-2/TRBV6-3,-,CASSPNVGPDTQYF,TGTGCCAGCAGCCCGAATGTGGGTCCAGATACGCAGTATTTT
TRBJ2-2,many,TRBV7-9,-,CASGALDRDTGELFF,TGTGCCAGCGGGGCGCTGGATCGGGACACCGGGGAGCTGTTTTTT
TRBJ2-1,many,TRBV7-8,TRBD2,CASSSLATSEQYNEQFF,TGTGCCAGCAGCTCACTCGCCACTAGCGAGCAATACAATGAGCAGTTCTTC
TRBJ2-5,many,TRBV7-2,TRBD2,CASSPSGTPQETQYF,TGTGCCAGCAGCCCCAGCGGGACGCCCCAAGAGACCCAGTACTTC
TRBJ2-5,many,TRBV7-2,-,CASGGQSETQYF,TGTGCCAGCGGAGGACAGTCAGAGACCCAGTACTTC
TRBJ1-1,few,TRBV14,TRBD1,CASSQARQGPEAFF,TGTGCCAGCAGCCAGGCAAGACAGGGTCCTGAAGCTTTCTTT
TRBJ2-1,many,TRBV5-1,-,CASSLGQGYNEQFF,TGCGCCAGCAGCTTGGGCCAGGGCTACAATGAGCAGTTCTTC
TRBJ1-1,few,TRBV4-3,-,CASSHLEGNTEAFF,TGCGCCAGCAGCCACCTAGAGGGGAACACTGAAGCTTTCTTT
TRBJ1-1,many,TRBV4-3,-,CASSQGRLGGENTEAFF,TGCGCCAGCAGCCAAGGTAGGCTCGGCGGGGAAAACACTGAAGCTTTCTTT